This T cell receptor (beta chain) stems from a study of CD4 T cells in relation to SARS-CoV-2 and coronaviruses. The CDR3 has 16 amino acids. Trimming shortened V by 0 bases and J by 1 base, and 13 bases separated the two germline ends. Germline V lookup: CDR1 MGHRA, CDR2 YSYEKL. Clones were read by immunoSEQ multiplex PCR, and TCRdb kept only the in-frame ones, dropping some. In the table there are fewer than 45,000 clones, nearly 85% of which are singletons. Naive and memory CD4+ T cells came from enriched cryopreserved PBMCs. Naive or memory CD4+ cells were cultured 1:1 with T cell-depleted PBMCs plus CEF. On this clone: Antigen unknown.

The genes are TRBV4-1 and TRBJ2-7; D is undetermined. This clonotype was obtained from an adult with COVID-19. Input material: naive CD4+ T cells from PBMCs, cultured in vitro. Subset denoted: naive CD4+ T cells isolated by negative enrichment. The CDR3 region is CASSQDRSFPSYEQYF. The CDR3 nucleotides read TGCGCCAGCAGCCAAGATCGTTCCTTTCCTTCCTACGAGCAGTACTTC.